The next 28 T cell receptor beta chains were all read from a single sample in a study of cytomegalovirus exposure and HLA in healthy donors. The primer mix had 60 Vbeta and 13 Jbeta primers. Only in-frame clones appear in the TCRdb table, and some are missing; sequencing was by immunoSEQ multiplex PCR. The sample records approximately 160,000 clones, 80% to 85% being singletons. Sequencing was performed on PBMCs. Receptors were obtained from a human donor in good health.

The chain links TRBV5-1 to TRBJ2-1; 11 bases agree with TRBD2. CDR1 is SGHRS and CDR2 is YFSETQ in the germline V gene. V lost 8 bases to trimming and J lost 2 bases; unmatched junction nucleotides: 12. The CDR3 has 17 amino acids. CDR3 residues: CASSEASGGTPYNEQFF. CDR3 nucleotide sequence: TGCGCCAGTTCGGAGGCTAGCGGGGGGACCCCCTACAATGAGCAGTTCTTC.

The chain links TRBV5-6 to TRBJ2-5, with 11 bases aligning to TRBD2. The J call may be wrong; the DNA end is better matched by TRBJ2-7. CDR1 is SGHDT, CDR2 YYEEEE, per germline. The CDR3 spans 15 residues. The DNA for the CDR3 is TGTGCCAGCAGCACACAGACTAGCGGGGACTACGAGCAGTACTTC. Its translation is CASSTQTSGDYEQYF.

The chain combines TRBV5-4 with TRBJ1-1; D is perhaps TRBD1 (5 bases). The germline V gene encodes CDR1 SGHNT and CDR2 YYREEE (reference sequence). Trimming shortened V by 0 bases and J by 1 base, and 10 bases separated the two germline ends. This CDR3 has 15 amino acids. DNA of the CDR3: TGTGCCAGCAGCTTGGGGGGGGTATCGAACACTGAAGCTTTCTTT. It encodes CASSLGGVSNTEAFF.

CDR3 region: CASGREQKTQYF. The DNA for the CDR3 is TGTGCCAGCGGGCGAGAACAAAAGACCCAGTACTTC. The J gene is TRBJ2-5, the V gene TRBV2; D gene unclear. Germline V gene sequence: CDR1 SNHLY, CDR2 FYNNEI. CDR3 length: 12 amino acids. V shed 8 bases and J shed 6 bases, with 13 bases lying between them.

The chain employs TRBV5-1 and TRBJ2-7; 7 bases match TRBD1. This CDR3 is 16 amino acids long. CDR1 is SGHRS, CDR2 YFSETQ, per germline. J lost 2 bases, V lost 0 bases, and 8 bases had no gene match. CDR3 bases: TGCGCCAGCAGCTTGGCCCCACAGGGGTCCACCTACGAGCAGTACTTC. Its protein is CASSLAPQGSTYEQYF. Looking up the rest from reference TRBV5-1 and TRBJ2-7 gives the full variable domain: KAGVTQTPRYLIKTRGQQVTLSCSPISGHRSVSWYQQTPGQGLQFLFEYFSETQRNKGNFPGRFSGRQFSNSRSEMNVSTLELGDSALYLCASSLAPQGSTYEQYFGPGTRLTVT.

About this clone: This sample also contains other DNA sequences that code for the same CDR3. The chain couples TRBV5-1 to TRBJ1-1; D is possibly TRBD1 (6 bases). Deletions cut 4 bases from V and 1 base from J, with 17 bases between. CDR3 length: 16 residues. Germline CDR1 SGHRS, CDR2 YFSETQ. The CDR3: CASSRQTGTRNTEAFF. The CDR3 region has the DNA TGCGCCAGCAGCAGACAGACCGGGACACGGAACACTGAAGCTTTCTTT.

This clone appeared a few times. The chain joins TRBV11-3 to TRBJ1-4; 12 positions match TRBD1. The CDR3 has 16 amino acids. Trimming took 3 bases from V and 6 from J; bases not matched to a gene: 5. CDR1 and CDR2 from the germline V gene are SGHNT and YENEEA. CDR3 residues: CASSFDRDRGHEKLFF. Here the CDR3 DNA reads TGTGCCAGCAGCTTCGACCGGGACAGGGGGCATGAAAAACTGTTTTTT.

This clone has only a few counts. The CDR3, as DNA: TGTGCCAGCAGTTACCTTGGAGGGACCTCCTACGAGCAGTACTTC. This translates into CASSYLGGTSYEQYF. This chain connects TRBV6-5 to TRBJ2-7; perhaps TRBD2 as D (6 bases). The length of the CDR3 is 15 residues. Trimming shortened V by 2 bases and J by 0 bases, and 11 bases separated the two germline ends. Germline assignment: CDR1 MNHEY and CDR2 SVGAGI.

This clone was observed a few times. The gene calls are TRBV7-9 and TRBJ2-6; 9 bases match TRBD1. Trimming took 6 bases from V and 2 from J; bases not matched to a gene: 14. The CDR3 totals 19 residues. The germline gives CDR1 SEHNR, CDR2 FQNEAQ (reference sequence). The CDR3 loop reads CASRPPGTGTSPGANVLTF. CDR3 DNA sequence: TGTGCCAGCAGGCCTCCCGGGACAGGGACCTCCCCTGGGGCCAACGTCCTGACTTTC.

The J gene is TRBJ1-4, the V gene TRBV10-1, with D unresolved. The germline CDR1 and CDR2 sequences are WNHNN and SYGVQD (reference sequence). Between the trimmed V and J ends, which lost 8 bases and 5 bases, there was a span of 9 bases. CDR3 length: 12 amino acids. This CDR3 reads CASSRGNEKLFF. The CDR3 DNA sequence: TGCGCCAGCTCGCGGGGAAATGAAAAACTGTTTTTT.

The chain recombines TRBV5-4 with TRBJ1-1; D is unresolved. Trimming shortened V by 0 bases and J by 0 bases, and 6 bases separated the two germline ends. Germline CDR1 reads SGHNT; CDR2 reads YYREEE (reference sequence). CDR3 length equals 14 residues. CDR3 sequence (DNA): TGTGCCAGCAGCTTGGGTGTTATGAACACTGAAGCTTTCTTT. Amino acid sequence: CASSLGVMNTEAFF. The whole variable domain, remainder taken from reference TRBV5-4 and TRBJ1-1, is ETGVTQSPTHLIKTRGQQVTLRCSSQSGHNTVSWYQQALGQGPQFIFQYYREEENGRGNFPPRFSGLQFPNYSSELNVNALELDDSALYLCASSLGVMNTEAFFGQGTRLTVV.

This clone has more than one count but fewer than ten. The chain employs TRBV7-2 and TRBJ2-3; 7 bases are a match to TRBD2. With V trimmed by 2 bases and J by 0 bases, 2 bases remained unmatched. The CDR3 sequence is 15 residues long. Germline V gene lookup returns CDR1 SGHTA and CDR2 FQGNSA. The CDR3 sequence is CASSLQAGSTDTQYF. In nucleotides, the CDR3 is TGTGCCAGCAGCTTACAAGCGGGAAGCACAGATACGCAGTATTTT.

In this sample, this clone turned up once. The CDR3 protein is CASSPSPGTSNQPQHF. CDR3 coding DNA: TGCGCCAGCAGCCCATCACCCGGGACATCAAATCAGCCCCAGCATTTT. The chain carries TRBV4-3 and TRBJ1-5, with a weak D call TRBD1 (6 bases). Trimming pared 4 bases from V and 4 bases from J, leaving 17 bases between. The CDR3 is made up of 16 amino acids. Germline V gene sequence: CDR1 LGHNA, CDR2 YSLEER.

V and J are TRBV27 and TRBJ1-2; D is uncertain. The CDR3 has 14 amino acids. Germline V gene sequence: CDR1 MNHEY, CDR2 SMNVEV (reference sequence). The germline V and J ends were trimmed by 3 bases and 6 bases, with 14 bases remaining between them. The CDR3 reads CASSFSSGFNGYTF. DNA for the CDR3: TGTGCCAGCAGTTTCTCATCCGGGTTCAATGGCTACACCTTC.

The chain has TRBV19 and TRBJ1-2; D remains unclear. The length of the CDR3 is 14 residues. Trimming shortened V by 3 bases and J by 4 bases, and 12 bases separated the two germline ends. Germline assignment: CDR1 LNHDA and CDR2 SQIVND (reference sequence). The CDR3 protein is CASSIPGISYGYTF. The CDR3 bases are TGTGCCAGTAGTATCCCGGGGATATCCTATGGCTACACCTTC.

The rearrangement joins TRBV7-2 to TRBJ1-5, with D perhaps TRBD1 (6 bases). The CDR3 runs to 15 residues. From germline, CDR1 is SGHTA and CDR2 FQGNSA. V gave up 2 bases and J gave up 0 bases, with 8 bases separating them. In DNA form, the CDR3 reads TGTGCCAGCAGCTTACCAGGGGATAGCAATCAGCCCCAGCATTTT. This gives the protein CASSLPGDSNQPQHF.

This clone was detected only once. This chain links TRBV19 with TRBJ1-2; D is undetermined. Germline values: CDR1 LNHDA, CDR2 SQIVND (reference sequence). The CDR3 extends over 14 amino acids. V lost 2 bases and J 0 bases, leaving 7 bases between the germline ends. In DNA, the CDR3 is TGTGCCAGTAGTATAACAAATGCTAACTATGGCTACACCTTC. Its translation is CASSITNANYGYTF.

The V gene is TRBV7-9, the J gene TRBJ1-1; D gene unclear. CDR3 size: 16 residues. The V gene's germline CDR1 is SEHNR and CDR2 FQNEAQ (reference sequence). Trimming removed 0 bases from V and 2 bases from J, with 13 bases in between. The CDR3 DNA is TGTGCCAGCAGCTTAGCCGGTACGGGGTTTAACACTGAAGCTTTCTTT. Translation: CASSLAGTGFNTEAFF.

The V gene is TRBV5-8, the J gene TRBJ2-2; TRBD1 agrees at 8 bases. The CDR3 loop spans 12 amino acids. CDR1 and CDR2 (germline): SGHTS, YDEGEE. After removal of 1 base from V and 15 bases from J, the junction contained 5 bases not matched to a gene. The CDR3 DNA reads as TGTGCCAGCAGCTTGCGGACAGGGAGTTTGTTTTTT. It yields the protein CASSLRTGSLFF.

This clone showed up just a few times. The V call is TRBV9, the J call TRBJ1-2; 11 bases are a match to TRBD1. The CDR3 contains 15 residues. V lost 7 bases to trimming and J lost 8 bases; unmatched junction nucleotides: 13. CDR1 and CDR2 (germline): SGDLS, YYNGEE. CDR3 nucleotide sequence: TGTGCCAGCGGGGGGATTGGACAGGGGGCGCTGGGCTACACCTTC. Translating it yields CASGGIGQGALGYTF.

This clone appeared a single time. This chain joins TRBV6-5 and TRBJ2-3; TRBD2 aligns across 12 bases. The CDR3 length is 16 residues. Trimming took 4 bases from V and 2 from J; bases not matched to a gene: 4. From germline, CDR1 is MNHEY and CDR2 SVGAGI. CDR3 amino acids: CASSSRTSGDTDTQYF. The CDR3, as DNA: TGTGCCAGCAGTTCACGGACTAGCGGGGACACAGATACGCAGTATTTT.

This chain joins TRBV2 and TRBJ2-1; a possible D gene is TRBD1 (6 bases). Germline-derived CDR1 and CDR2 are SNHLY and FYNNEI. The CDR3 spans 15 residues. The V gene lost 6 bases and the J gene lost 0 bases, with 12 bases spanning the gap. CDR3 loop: CASRVGQSSYNEQFF. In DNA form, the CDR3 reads TGTGCCAGCAGGGTAGGACAGAGCTCCTACAATGAGCAGTTCTTC.

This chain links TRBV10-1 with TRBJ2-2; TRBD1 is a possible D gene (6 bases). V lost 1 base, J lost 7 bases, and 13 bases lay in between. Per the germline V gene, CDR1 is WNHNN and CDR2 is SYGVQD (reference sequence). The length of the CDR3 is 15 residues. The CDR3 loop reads CASSEFRGYGGELFF. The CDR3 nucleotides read TGCGCCAGCAGTGAGTTCAGGGGTTACGGCGGGGAGCTGTTTTTT.

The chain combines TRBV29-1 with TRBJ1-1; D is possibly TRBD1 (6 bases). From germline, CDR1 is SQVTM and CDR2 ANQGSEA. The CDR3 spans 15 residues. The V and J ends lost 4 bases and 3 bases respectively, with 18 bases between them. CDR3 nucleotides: TGCAGCGTTGCGGGGGGCGGAACCGGAGACACTGAAGCTTTCTTT. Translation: CSVAGGGTGDTEAFF.

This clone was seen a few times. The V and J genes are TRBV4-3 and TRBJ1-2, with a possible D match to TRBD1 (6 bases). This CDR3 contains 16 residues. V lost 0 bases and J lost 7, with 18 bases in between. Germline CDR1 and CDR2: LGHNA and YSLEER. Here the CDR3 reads CASSQERWGGASGYTF. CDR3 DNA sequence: TGCGCCAGCAGCCAAGAGAGGTGGGGGGGGGCTAGTGGCTACACCTTC.

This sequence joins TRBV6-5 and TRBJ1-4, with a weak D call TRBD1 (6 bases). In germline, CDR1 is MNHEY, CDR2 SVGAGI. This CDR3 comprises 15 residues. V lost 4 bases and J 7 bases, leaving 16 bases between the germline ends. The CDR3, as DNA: TGTGCCAGCAGTTTTAGACAGGCCCGAGGTGAAAAACTGTTTTTT. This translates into CASSFRQARGEKLFF.

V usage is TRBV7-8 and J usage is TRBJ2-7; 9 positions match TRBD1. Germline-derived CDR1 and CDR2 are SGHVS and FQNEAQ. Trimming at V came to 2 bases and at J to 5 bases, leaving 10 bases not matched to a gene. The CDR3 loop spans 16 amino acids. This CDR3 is CASSLTSGTGRNEQYF. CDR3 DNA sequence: TGTGCCAGCAGCTTAACCTCCGGGACAGGGCGGAACGAGCAGTACTTC.

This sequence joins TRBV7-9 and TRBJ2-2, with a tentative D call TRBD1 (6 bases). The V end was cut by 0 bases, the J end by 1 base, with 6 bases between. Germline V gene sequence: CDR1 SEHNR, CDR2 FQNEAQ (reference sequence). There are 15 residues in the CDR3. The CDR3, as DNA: TGTGCCAGCAGCTTAGCACAGGGGAACACCGGGGAGCTGTTTTTT. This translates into CASSLAQGNTGELFF.